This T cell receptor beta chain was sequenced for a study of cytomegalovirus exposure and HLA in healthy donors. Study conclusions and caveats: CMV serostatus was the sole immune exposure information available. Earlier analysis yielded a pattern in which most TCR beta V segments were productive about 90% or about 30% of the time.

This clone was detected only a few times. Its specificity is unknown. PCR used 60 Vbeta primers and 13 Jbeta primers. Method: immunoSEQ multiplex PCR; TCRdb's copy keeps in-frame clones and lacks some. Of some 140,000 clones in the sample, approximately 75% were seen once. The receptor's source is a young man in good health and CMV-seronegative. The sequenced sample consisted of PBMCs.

DNA of the CDR3: TGTGCCATCAGCTTACAGCAAGAGACCCAGTACTTC. Protein product: CAISLQQETQYF. V usage is TRBV10-3 and J usage is TRBJ2-5; D is unresolved. The CDR3 is 12 amino acids. Germline CDR1 and CDR2: ENHRY and SYGVKD. V lost 6 bases to trimming and J lost 2 bases, with 7 bases between them.